This T cell receptor (beta chain) comes out of a study of blood T cell repertoires in COVID-19. Trimming took off 1 base at V and 7 bases at J, with 14 bases between the two ends. Germline values: CDR1 SNHLY, CDR2 FYNNEI. This CDR3 is built from 16 residues. The table came from immunoSEQ multiplex PCR; TCRdb's copy has only in-frame clones and leaves some out. The sample gives about 200,000 clones, about 80% of which show up once; approximately 6.9% is in the top ten. The rearrangement links TRBV2 to TRBJ1-6, with D possibly TRBD1 on 6 matching bases. The origin of this receptor is a human donor with acute or convalescent COVID-19. The donor label of this sample is uncertain. The specimen was peripheral blood. The CDR3 DNA reads TGTGCCAGCAGTGAAGGTGGGGGGGGCCTAAATTCACCCCTCCACTTT. Its protein is CASSEGGGGLNSPLHF. The full variable domain, in which reference TRBV2 and TRBJ1-6 provide the parts outside the CDR3, is EPEVTQTPSHQVTQMGQEVILRCVPISNHLYFYWYRQILGQKVEFLVSFYNNEISEKSEIFDDQFSVERPDGSNFTLKIRSTKLEDSAMYFCASSEGGGGLNSPLHFGNGTRLTVT.